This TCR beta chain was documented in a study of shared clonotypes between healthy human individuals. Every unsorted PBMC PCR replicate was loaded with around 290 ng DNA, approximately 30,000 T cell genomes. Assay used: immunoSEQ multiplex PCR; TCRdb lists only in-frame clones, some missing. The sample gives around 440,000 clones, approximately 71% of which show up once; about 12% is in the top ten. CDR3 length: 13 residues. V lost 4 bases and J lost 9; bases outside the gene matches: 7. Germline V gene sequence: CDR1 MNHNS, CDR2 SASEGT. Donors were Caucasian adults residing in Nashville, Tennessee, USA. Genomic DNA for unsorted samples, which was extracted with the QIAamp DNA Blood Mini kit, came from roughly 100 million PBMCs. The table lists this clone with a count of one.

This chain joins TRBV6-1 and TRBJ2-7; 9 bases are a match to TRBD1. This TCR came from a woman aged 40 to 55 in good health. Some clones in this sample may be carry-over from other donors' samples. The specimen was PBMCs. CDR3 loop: CASSGDRVERQYF. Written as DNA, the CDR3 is TGTGCCAGCAGTGGGGACAGGGTAGAAAGGCAGTACTTC.